The 28 T cell receptor beta chains below come from one sample, sequenced in a study of glioma-infiltrating T cells after dendritic cell vaccination. Method: immunoSEQ multiplex PCR; TCRdb's copy keeps in-frame clones and lacks some. Counted here are approximately 90,000 clones, 70% to 90% occurring once; the ten biggest clones make up roughly 2.9%. The starting material was blood, obtained before dendritic cell vaccination. Receptor source: a human donor with glioblastoma.

Of note for this clone: Germline and junction disagree at one end, which may indicate a read error. The chain has TRBV29-1 and TRBJ1-1; possibly TRBD1 for D (5 bases). CDR1 and CDR2 (germline): SQVTM, ANQGSEA. The CDR3 has 14 amino acids. CDR3 sequence reads: CSVMGGGGNTKAFF. CDR3 DNA: TGCAGCGTGATGGGGGGAGGTGGGAACACTAAAGCTTTCTTT.

CDR3 sequence: CASTANEKLFF. The CDR3 region has the DNA TGTGCCAGCACGGCTAATGAAAAACTGTTTTTT. This chain connects TRBV6-1 to TRBJ1-4; D is uncertain. This CDR3 is built from 11 residues. Germline V gives CDR1 MNHNS, CDR2 SASEGT. Trimming left V 7 bases short and J 3 bases short, with 3 bases between.

The chain uses TRBV13 and TRBJ1-6; TRBD1 matches 8 bases. The V and J ends lost 5 bases and 3 bases, in that order; junction bases with no gene match: 3. Per germline, CDR1 PRHDT and CDR2 FYEKMQ (reference sequence). This CDR3 contains 15 residues. The CDR3 nucleotides read TGTGCCAGCAGCAACAGGGGGGGCTATAATTCACCCCTCCACTTT. The encoded protein is CASSNRGGYNSPLHF. The full variable domain, with the rest looked up from reference TRBV13 and TRBJ1-6, is AAGVIQSPRHLIKEKRETATLKCYPIPRHDTVYWYQQGPGQDPQFLISFYEKMQSDKGSIPDRFSAQQFSDYHSELNMSSLELGDSALYFCASSNRGGYNSPLHFGNGTRLTVT.

The chain couples TRBV19 to TRBJ1-5, with 10 bases lining up with TRBD1. The germline V gene has CDR1 LNHDA and CDR2 SQIVND (reference sequence). This CDR3 contains 14 residues. Unmatched junction bases numbered 1, after V lost 7 bases and J lost 1 base. CDR3 bases: TGTGCCAGTACGACAGGGGGCAGCAATCAGCCCCAGCATTTT. Translation: CASTTGGSNQPQHF.

The chain employs TRBV27 and TRBJ2-5, with D possibly being TRBD2 (7 bases). V was pared by 4 bases and J by 3 bases, with 15 bases between. The CDR3 length is 15 residues. Germline CDR1 is MNHEY and CDR2 is SMNVEV (reference sequence). The chain's CDR3 is CASSSLGGLEETQYF. DNA for the CDR3: TGTGCCAGCAGTTCCCTCGGGGGGCTAGAAGAGACCCAGTACTTC.

The V gene is TRBV18, the J gene TRBJ2-7, with 7 bases fitting TRBD2. V lost 3 bases and J lost 3; bases outside the gene matches: 14. The CDR3 totals 17 residues. Germline V gives CDR1 KGHSH, CDR2 LQKENI. DNA for the CDR3: TGTGCCAGCTCACCGAAGGGGAGGGAGACGGCCTACTACGAGCAGTACTTC. This codes for CASSPKGRETAYYEQYF.

This rearrangement joins TRBV18 to TRBJ1-4, with TRBD1 as a possible D gene (6 bases). CDR1 is KGHSH and CDR2 is LQKENI in the germline V gene. This CDR3 has 13 residues. Trimming took off 3 bases at V and 6 bases at J, with 8 bases between the two ends. The CDR3 loop reads CASSPGQHEKLFF. The CDR3 DNA is TGTGCCAGCTCACCTGGACAGCATGAAAAACTGTTTTTT.

V gene TRBV6-5 combines with J gene TRBJ1-6; D is uncertain. CDR1 is MNHEY, CDR2 SVGAGI, per germline. This CDR3 is built from 12 residues. The V end lost 5 bases, the J end lost 13 bases, and 12 bases lay between the germline ends. The CDR3 loop reads CASSPDFRPLHF. The CDR3 region has the DNA TGTGCCAGCAGTCCGGACTTTAGGCCCCTCCACTTT.

The chain employs TRBV9 and TRBJ1-6, with 8 bases fitting TRBD1. V shed 3 bases, J shed 5 bases, and the junction held 4 bases outside the gene matches. The CDR3 covers 15 residues. CDR1 SGDLS and CDR2 YYNGEE come from the germline V gene. The CDR3 protein is CASSDQGADNSPLHF. CDR3 DNA sequence: TGTGCCAGCAGCGACCAGGGGGCGGATAATTCACCCCTCCACTTT.

The J gene is TRBJ1-4, the V gene TRBV5-1, with TRBD1 matching over 7 bases. The germline gives CDR1 SGHRS, CDR2 YFSETQ. The CDR3 totals 14 residues. Losses at the gene ends were 4 bases for V and 5 bases for J; bases not matched to a gene: 5. For the CDR3, the DNA is TGCGCCAGCAGCCCACAGACAGGGAATGAAAAACTGTTTTTT. It is translated as CASSPQTGNEKLFF.

The rearrangement joins TRBV5-1 to TRBJ1-1, with 9 bases aligning to TRBD1. Per the germline V gene, CDR1 is SGHRS and CDR2 is YFSETQ. The CDR3 length is 13 residues. The junction had 0 bases not matched to a gene; V was cut back by 5 bases and J by 1 base. CDR3 amino acids: CASRDRGNTEAFF. For the CDR3, the DNA is TGCGCCAGCAGGGACAGGGGGAACACTGAAGCTTTCTTT.

The chain is built from TRBV27 and TRBJ2-1; 8 nucleotides align to TRBD2. The V gene end was trimmed by 4 bases and the J gene end by 0 bases; junction bases not matched to a gene: 2. CDR3 size: 15 residues. Germline V gives CDR1 MNHEY, CDR2 SMNVEV (reference sequence). CDR3 sequence (DNA): TGTGCCAGCAGTTCCGGGACTAGCTCCTACAATGAGCAGTTCTTC. Translation gives CASSSGTSSYNEQFF.

The rearrangement joins TRBV7-9 to TRBJ2-3; D call uncertain. From germline, CDR1 is SEHNR and CDR2 FQNEAQ (reference sequence). The CDR3 is 15 residues long. The V gene lost 4 bases and the J gene lost 4 bases, with 15 bases spanning the gap. The DNA of the CDR3 is TGTGCCAGCAGCTCCGCTTTTGTGGGCCCAGATACGCAGTATTTT. The encoded protein is CASSSAFVGPDTQYF.

This rearrangement joins TRBV18 to TRBJ2-5; 7 bases line up with TRBD2. Per germline, CDR1 KGHSH and CDR2 LQKENI. The CDR3 length is 15 residues. After removal of 3 bases from V and 5 bases from J, the junction contained 9 bases not matched to a gene. The CDR3 region is CASSPPGEGRETQYF. The CDR3 coding sequence is TGTGCCAGCTCACCTCCGGGGGAGGGCCGGGAGACCCAGTACTTC.

The gene calls are TRBV9 and TRBJ2-5, with no clear D. Germline assignment: CDR1 SGDLS and CDR2 YYNGEE. The CDR3 is 12 residues long. Between the trimmed V and J ends, which lost 7 bases and 3 bases, there was a span of 10 bases. This CDR3 reads CASGSDKETQYF. The DNA for the CDR3 is TGTGCCAGCGGAAGCGATAAAGAGACCCAGTACTTC.

The V gene is TRBV7-9, the J gene TRBJ2-6; D not certain. Germline V CDR1 and CDR2: SEHNR, FQNEAQ (reference sequence). V was trimmed by 4 bases and J by 2 bases, leaving 6 bases between them. The CDR3 is made up of 14 amino acids. CDR3 bases: TGTGCCAGCAGCTACTCCACTGGGGCCAACGTCCTGACTTTC. Its protein product is CASSYSTGANVLTF.

This chain uses TRBV6-5 with TRBJ1-3; D unresolved. The CDR3 extends over 14 amino acids. Trimming took 6 bases from V and 0 from J, leaving 9 bases between them. The germline V gene encodes CDR1 MNHEY and CDR2 SVGAGI. Here the CDR3 DNA reads TGTGCCAGCAGCCTCACGGTCTCTGGAAACACCATATATTTT. Residues: CASSLTVSGNTIYF.

The chain couples TRBV5-1 to TRBJ1-2; 7 bases agree with TRBD1. Germline V gene data show CDR1 as SGHRS and CDR2 as YFSETQ. Trimming at V came to 4 bases and at J to 2 bases, leaving 5 bases not matched to a gene. CDR3 length: 14 amino acids. Here the CDR3 reads CASSLGDRNYGYTF. The CDR3 bases are TGCGCCAGCAGCCTAGGGGACAGAAACTATGGCTACACCTTC.

This clone was seen a few times. The chain uses TRBV7-2 and TRBJ2-2; TRBD2 aligns across 9 bases. The CDR3 runs to 17 residues. With 5 bases clipped from V and 0 bases from J, the junction kept 7 bases outside the gene matches. Germline assignment: CDR1 SGHTA and CDR2 FQGNSA. The CDR3 nucleotides read TGTGCCAGCAGCAAATATAGCGGGAGTTCGAACACCGGGGAGCTGTTTTTT. The encoded protein is CASSKYSGSSNTGELFF.

The chain couples TRBV5-1 to TRBJ1-6; 7 bases agree with TRBD1. This CDR3 spans 13 amino acids. Germline CDR1 is SGHRS and CDR2 is YFSETQ. The V segment lost 4 bases and the J segment 8 bases; nucleotides outside the gene matches: 3. The CDR3: CASSGDSDSPLHF. The DNA of the CDR3 is TGCGCCAGCAGCGGGGACAGTGATTCACCCCTCCACTTT.

J is TRBJ2-1 and V is TRBV11-2, with a tentative D call TRBD1 (5 bases). Trimming stripped 5 bases from V and 2 bases from J, with 10 bases between. The V gene's germline CDR1 is SGHAT and CDR2 FQNNGV. CDR3 length equals 14 residues. CDR3 in DNA: TGTGCCAGCAGCCAGGGTGGGACCTACAATGAGCAGTTCTTC. This encodes CASSQGGTYNEQFF.

V is TRBV7-2 and J is TRBJ2-3, with 10 bases fitting TRBD2. V dropped 2 bases and J dropped 5; count of bases not matched to a gene: 10. Germline values: CDR1 SGHTA, CDR2 FQGNSA. CDR3 length: 17 amino acids. The CDR3 DNA reads as TGTGCCAGCAGCTTAAAAGCTAGCGGGAGAGTGAAAGATACGCAGTATTTT. It is translated as CASSLKASGRVKDTQYF.

CDR3 DNA sequence: TGTGCCAGCTCACCGGTAACAGGGATCCACGAGCAGTACTTC. This codes for CASSPVTGIHEQYF. This chain links TRBV18 with TRBJ2-7; tentatively, D is TRBD1 (6 bases). There are 14 residues in the CDR3. Germline CDR1 KGHSH, CDR2 LQKENI. Trimming cost V 3 bases and J 5 bases, with 14 bases left between them.

The CDR3: CASSFGGAPNQPQHF. Here the CDR3 DNA reads TGCGCCAGCAGCTTTGGGGGGGCCCCCAATCAGCCCCAGCATTTT. The V gene is TRBV5-1, the J gene TRBJ1-5; D might be TRBD1 (6 bases). Trimming removed 2 bases at V and 3 bases at J, with 12 bases between. The CDR3 extends over 15 amino acids. Germline values: CDR1 SGHRS, CDR2 YFSETQ. The whole variable domain, remainder taken from reference TRBV5-1 and TRBJ1-5, is KAGVTQTPRYLIKTRGQQVTLSCSPISGHRSVSWYQQTPGQGLQFLFEYFSETQRNKGNFPGRFSGRQFSNSRSEMNVSTLELGDSALYLCASSFGGAPNQPQHFGDGTRLSIL.

This clone came up once. The chain recombines TRBV10-3 with TRBJ1-6; D might be TRBD1 (6 bases). Germline CDR1 is ENHRY and CDR2 is SYGVKD. This CDR3 is built from 14 residues. Trimming left V 6 bases short and J 6 bases short, with 12 bases between. This CDR3 reads CAIRTGQSNSPLHF. For the CDR3, the DNA is TGTGCCATCAGGACAGGACAGAGTAATTCACCCCTCCACTTT.

The rearrangement uses TRBV27 and TRBJ1-1, with D perhaps matching TRBD1 (6 bases). The V gene lost 4 bases and the J gene lost 1 base, with 13 bases spanning the gap. This CDR3 has 15 amino acids. Per germline, CDR1 MNHEY and CDR2 SMNVEV (reference sequence). The CDR3 protein is CASSYAQGRNTEAFF. The CDR3 coding sequence is TGTGCCAGCAGTTACGCCCAGGGGAGGAACACTGAAGCTTTCTTT.

The chain uses TRBV4-2 and TRBJ2-7, with 8 nucleotides matching TRBD1. The CDR3 is 15 amino acids. After removal of 0 bases from V and 3 bases from J, the junction contained 4 bases not matched to a gene. CDR1 and CDR2 from the germline V gene are LGHNA and YNFKEQ. CDR3 amino acids: CASSQDLGTGYEQYF. CDR3 nucleotide sequence: TGTGCCAGCAGCCAAGATCTAGGGACAGGCTACGAGCAGTACTTC.

This CDR3 is CASSSRQGFNEKLFF. Written as DNA, the CDR3 is TGTGCCAGCAGTTCCAGACAGGGCTTTAATGAAAAACTGTTTTTT. The V call is TRBV5-8, the J call TRBJ1-4; 7 bases are a match to TRBD1. J lost 4 bases, V lost 5 bases, and 8 bases had no gene match. Germline CDR1 is SGHTS and CDR2 is YDEGEE. The CDR3 totals 15 residues.